This T cell receptor (beta chain) came from a study of CD8 T cells in ankylosing spondylitis. Study findings and constraints: A TCR beta motif of about 8 highly homologous variants seemed to mark ankylosing spondylitis blood. Significantly higher representation of disease-linked clones was reported for matched ankylosing spondylitis synovial fluid. Earlier authors reported some of these motif variants in reactive arthritis synovial fluid and blood.

This clonotype has a count of ten or more. Antigen: not known. For TCR beta, libraries came from quantitative 5'-RACE with molecular barcodes. MiXCR, applied by TCRdb to the 5' RACE reads, yields one record per CDR3 protein. The table includes fewer than 550,000 distinct CDR3 sequences, under 5.5% detected once. The V gene lost 3 bases and the J gene lost 0 bases, with 12 bases spanning the gap. CDR1 and CDR2 (germline): LNHNV, YYDKDF (reference sequence). This CDR3 is built from 16 residues. The gene calls are TRBV15 and TRBJ2-1; D unresolved. The source material was blood, either unsorted or a sorted T cell fraction (not recorded which). The TCR sequence derives from a male donor with ankylosing spondylitis. CDR3 nucleotide sequence: TGTGCCACCAGCAGGTCTGCGGCGTTCTCCTACAATGAGCAGTTCTTC. The encoded protein is CATSRSAAFSYNEQFF.